Listed below are T cell receptor beta chains from one sample, sequenced in a study of untreated major depressive disorder. Assay: immunoSEQ multiplex PCR; the TCRdb copy retains only in-frame clones and omits some. The table has 20,000 or so clones, about 84% seen once; the top ten hold 0.8% to 0.9%. Sequencing was performed on CD4+ T cells from PBMCs. These receptors originate from a woman aged 30 to 39 in good health. Each CDR3 is given with its conserved first and last residue. A D gene is named only where the DNA matches it firmly. Clone size is stated in some rows and not others, as once, few, many or a class when expanded.

>once|TRBJ2-7|13|TRBV28|TRBD1
CASNGQGAGEQYF
TGTGCCAGCAACGGACAGGGGGCAGGTGAGCAGTACTTC
>-|TRBJ2-1|14|TRBV2|-
CASSEERANNEQFF
TGTGCCAGCAGTGAGGAGCGGGCAAACAATGAGCAGTTCTTC
>-|TRBJ1-1|14|TRBV4-1|-
CASSQVFRRTEAFF
TGCGCCAGCAGCCAAGTTTTCCGGCGGACTGAAGCTTTCTTT
>-|TRBJ2-5|14|TRBV6-6|-
CASSLGGRGETQYF
TGTGCCAGCAGTTTGGGGGGCAGGGGAGAGACCCAGTACTTC
>-|TRBJ2-7|15|TRBV15|-
CATSSRDRSSYEQYF
TGTGCCACCAGCAGTCGAGACAGGTCCTCCTACGAGCAGTACTTC
>-|TRBJ2-7|14|TRBV7-2|-
CASSSTRASYEQYF
TGTGCCAGCAGCTCGACGCGGGCATCCTACGAGCAGTACTTC
>-|TRBJ1-2|11|TRBV20-1|-
CSALLSLGYTF
TGCAGTGCCCTATTGAGTCTTGGCTACACCTTC
>-|TRBJ2-1|14|TRBV6-1|TRBD1
CASRAGTGTVEQFF
TGTGCCAGCAGGGCCGGGACAGGGACGGTTGAGCAGTTCTTC
>-|TRBJ1-3|16|TRBV4-1|-
CASSQEQGGGGNTIYF
TGCGCCAGCAGCCAAGAACAGGGAGGAGGTGGAAACACCATATATTTT
>-|TRBJ1-2|13|TRBV6-5|-
CASSLREGYGYTF
TGTGCCAGCAGTTTAAGGGAAGGCTATGGCTACACCTTC
>-|TRBJ1-6|15|TRBV25-1|TRBD1
CASSDFGQGNSPLHF
TGTGCCAGCAGTGACTTCGGACAGGGTAATTCACCCCTCCACTTT
>-|TRBJ2-7|13|TRBV2|-
CASRWDAYYEQYF
TGTGCCAGCAGATGGGATGCCTACTACGAGCAGTACTTC
>few|TRBJ2-2|15|TRBV7-3|-
CASSFPGANTGELFF
TGTGCCAGCAGCTTTCCAGGCGCGAACACCGGGGAGCTGTTTTTT
>once|TRBJ2-5|11|TRBV2|-
CASKYQETQYF
TGTGCCAGCAAGTACCAAGAGACCCAGTACTTC
>once|TRBJ2-7|16|TRBV7-2|TRBD2
CASSLMSGRASHEQYF
TGTGCCAGCAGCTTAATGAGCGGGAGGGCCTCCCACGAGCAGTACTTC
>-|TRBJ2-7|15|TRBV19|TRBD2
CASSSLAGGPDEQYF
TGTGCCAGTAGCTCACTAGCGGGAGGGCCGGACGAGCAGTACTTC
>-|TRBJ2-7|15|TRBV6-1|-
CASSRPPGETYEQYF
TGTGCCAGCAGCCGACCCCCGGGGGAAACCTACGAGCAGTACTTC
>-|TRBJ2-2|12|TRBV21-1|-
CASIQGPGELFF
TGTGCCAGCATACAGGGGCCCGGGGAGCTGTTTTTT
>-|TRBJ2-7|15|TRBV28|-
CASSRDTANTYEQYF
TGTGCCAGCAGTCGTGACACCGCAAACACCTACGAGCAGTACTTC
>-|TRBJ2-3|17|TRBV6-1|-
CASSEALQPYGTDTQYF
TGTGCCAGCAGTGAAGCGCTACAGCCCTATGGTACAGATACGCAGTATTTT
>-|TRBJ1-3|16|TRBV4-1|-
CASSRENTGIGNTIYF
TGCGCCAGCAGCCGAGAAAATACAGGGATAGGAAACACCATATATTTT
>-|TRBJ1-2|15|TRBV5-1|TRBD1
CASSLEGGQAYGYTF
TGCGCCAGCAGCTTGGAAGGGGGCCAGGCCTATGGCTACACCTTC
>-|TRBJ2-7|13|TRBV2|-
CASRPGLGYEQYF
TGTGCCAGCAGACCGGGACTCGGGTACGAGCAGTACTTC
>-|TRBJ1-1|15|TRBV11-2|TRBD1
CASSLEPGDRAEAFF
TGTGCCAGCAGCTTAGAGCCCGGGGACAGGGCTGAAGCTTTCTTT
>-|TRBJ2-2|17|TRBV5-1|-
CASSLAPGGGDTGELFF
TGCGCCAGCAGCTTGGCCCCCGGGGGCGGTGACACCGGGGAGCTGTTTTTT
>once|TRBJ2-1|18|TRBV4-2|-
CASSQEIAPKPSYNEQFF
TGTGCCAGCAGCCAAGAGATAGCGCCTAAACCCTCCTACAATGAGCAGTTCTTC
>-|TRBJ2-2|18|TRBV5-1|-
CASSPGQTKIANTGELFF
TGCGCCAGCAGCCCTGGACAAACAAAGATCGCGAACACCGGGGAGCTGTTTTTT
>-|TRBJ1-2|13|TRBV7-2|TRBD1
CASSDRGGYGYTF
TGTGCCAGCAGCGACAGGGGAGGCTATGGCTACACCTTC
>-|TRBJ2-1|18|TRBV30|TRBD2
CAWSDQGIVAGGGYEQFF
TGTGCCTGGAGTGACCAAGGGATAGTAGCGGGAGGAGGGTATGAGCAGTTCTTC
>-|TRBJ2-3|13|TRBV7-9|TRBD1
CASRDREADTQYF
TGTGCCAGCAGGGACAGGGAGGCAGATACGCAGTATTTT
>-|TRBJ1-4|16|TRBV6-6|-
CASSYFRDPNGEKLFF
TGTGCCAGCAGTTACTTCCGGGACCCGAATGGAGAAAAACTGTTTTTT
>-|TRBJ2-2|15|TRBV15|-
CATSPAKVFPGELFF
TGTGCCACCAGTCCGGCCAAGGTTTTTCCCGGGGAGCTGTTTTTT
>-|TRBJ1-2|13|TRBV28|TRBD1
CASRGGEAYGYTF
TGTGCCAGCAGAGGGGGCGAGGCCTATGGCTACACCTTC
>-|TRBJ2-3|16|TRBV19|TRBD1
CASRSLGQGGTDTQYF
TGTGCCAGTAGGTCTCTAGGACAGGGGGGGACAGATACGCAGTATTTT
>-|TRBJ2-2|14|TRBV7-9|-
CASSLALDAGELFF
TGTGCCAGCAGCTTAGCACTAGATGCCGGGGAGCTGTTTTTT
>-|TRBJ1-2|15|TRBV5-1|TRBD1
CASSLGTGENYGYTF
TGCGCCAGCAGCTTGGGGACAGGGGAGAACTATGGCTACACCTTC
>-|TRBJ1-5|15|TRBV28|-
CASSLGGISNQPQHF
TGTGCCAGCAGTTTAGGCGGAATTAGCAATCAGCCCCAGCATTTT
>-|TRBJ2-5|15|TRBV28|TRBD2
CASVTSGRVLETQYF
TGTGCCAGCGTAACTAGCGGGAGAGTTCTAGAGACCCAGTACTTC
>-|TRBJ2-4|15|TRBV30|-
CAWSVQGGAKNIQYF
TGTGCCTGGAGTGTTCAAGGGGGGGCCAAAAACATTCAGTACTTC
>few|TRBJ1-2|16|TRBV15|-
CATSRGDRLSNYGYTF
TGTGCCACCAGCAGGGGCGACAGGCTCTCTAACTATGGCTACACCTTC
>-|TRBJ2-2|16|TRBV7-3|-
CASSLIADANTGELFF
TGTGCCAGCAGCTTAATTGCGGACGCGAACACCGGGGAGCTGTTTTTT
>-|TRBJ2-5|15|TRBV5-1|-
CASSSRDASQETQYF
TGCGCCAGCAGCTCACGGGACGCATCGCAAGAGACCCAGTACTTC
>once|TRBJ1-3|15|TRBV6-5|-
CASSREQRSGNTIYF
TGTGCCAGCAGCAGAGAACAGCGCTCTGGAAACACCATATATTTT
>-|TRBJ2-1|13|TRBV27|TRBD2
CASKVYSGEEQFF
TGTGCCAGCAAGGTATACAGCGGGGAAGAGCAGTTCTTC
>-|TRBJ2-7|13|TRBV19|-
CASSRTPPHEQYF
TGTGCCAGTAGCCGCACCCCTCCTCACGAGCAGTACTTC
>-|TRBJ1-4|15|TRBV2|-
CASRAAGTENEKLFF
TGTGCCAGCAGGGCAGCCGGGACGGAAAATGAAAAACTGTTTTTT
>-|TRBJ2-2|18|TRBV18|TRBD1
CASSPLGRGTANTGELFF
TGTGCCAGCTCGCCTCTAGGTAGGGGGACAGCGAACACCGGGGAGCTGTTTTTT
>-|TRBJ2-6|16|TRBV6-6|-
CASSYLALRGANVLTF
TGTGCCAGCAGTTACCTCGCCCTTCGTGGGGCCAACGTCCTGACTTTC
>-|TRBJ2-7|15|TRBV5-4|TRBD2
CASSFPSGEAYEQYF
TGTGCCAGCAGCTTTCCTAGCGGGGAAGCCTACGAGCAGTACTTC
>once|TRBJ2-1|16|TRBV4-2|TRBD2
CASSQHTTSGSNEQFF
TGTGCCAGCAGCCAACACACGACTAGCGGGAGTAATGAGCAGTTCTTC
>-|TRBJ2-1|15|TRBV18|-
CASSTTGGAYNEQFF
TGTGCCAGCTCAACGACAGGAGGGGCCTACAATGAGCAGTTCTTC
>-|TRBJ2-6|18|TRBV4-3|-
CASSQDGFVSSGANVLTF
TGCGCCAGCAGCCAAGACGGGTTCGTTAGCTCTGGGGCCAACGTCCTGACTTTC
>-|TRBJ2-5|15|TRBV28|TRBD1
CASSSPRTGKETQYF
TGTGCCAGCAGTTCTCCCAGGACAGGGAAAGAGACCCAGTACTTC
>-|TRBJ1-2|12|TRBV29-1|TRBD1
CSVGQGVYGYTF
TGCAGCGTGGGACAGGGGGTCTATGGCTACACCTTC